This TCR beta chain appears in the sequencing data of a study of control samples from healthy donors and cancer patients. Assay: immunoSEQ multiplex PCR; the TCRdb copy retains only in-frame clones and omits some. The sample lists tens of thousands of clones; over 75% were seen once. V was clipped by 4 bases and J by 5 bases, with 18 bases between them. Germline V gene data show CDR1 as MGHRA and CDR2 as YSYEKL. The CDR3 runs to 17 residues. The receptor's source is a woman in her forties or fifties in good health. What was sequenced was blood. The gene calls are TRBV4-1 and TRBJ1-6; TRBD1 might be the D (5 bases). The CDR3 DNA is TGCGCCAGCAGCCTCGTCCAGGGTGGCGGGAATAATTCACCCCTCCACTTT. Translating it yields CASSLVQGGGNNSPLHF.